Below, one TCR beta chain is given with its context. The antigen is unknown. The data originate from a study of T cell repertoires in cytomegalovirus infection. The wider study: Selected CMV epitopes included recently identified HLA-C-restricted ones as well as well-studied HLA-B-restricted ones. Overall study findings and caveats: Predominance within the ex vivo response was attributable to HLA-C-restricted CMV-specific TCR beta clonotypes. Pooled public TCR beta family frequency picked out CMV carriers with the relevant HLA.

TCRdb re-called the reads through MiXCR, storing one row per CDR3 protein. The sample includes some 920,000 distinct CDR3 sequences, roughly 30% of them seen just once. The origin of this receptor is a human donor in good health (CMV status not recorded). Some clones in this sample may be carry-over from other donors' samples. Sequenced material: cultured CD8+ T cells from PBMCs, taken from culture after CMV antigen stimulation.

This CDR3 is CASSHRTSGVQETQYF. The CDR3 DNA is TGTGCCAGCAGCCACCGGACTAGCGGGGTTCAAGAGACCCAGTACTTC. The chain links TRBV7-6 to TRBJ2-5; 12 positions agree with TRBD2. Germline lookup yields CDR1 SGHVS and CDR2 FNYEAQ. The V gene end was trimmed by 5 bases and the J gene end by 2 bases; junction bases not matched to a gene: 6. This CDR3 has 16 residues.